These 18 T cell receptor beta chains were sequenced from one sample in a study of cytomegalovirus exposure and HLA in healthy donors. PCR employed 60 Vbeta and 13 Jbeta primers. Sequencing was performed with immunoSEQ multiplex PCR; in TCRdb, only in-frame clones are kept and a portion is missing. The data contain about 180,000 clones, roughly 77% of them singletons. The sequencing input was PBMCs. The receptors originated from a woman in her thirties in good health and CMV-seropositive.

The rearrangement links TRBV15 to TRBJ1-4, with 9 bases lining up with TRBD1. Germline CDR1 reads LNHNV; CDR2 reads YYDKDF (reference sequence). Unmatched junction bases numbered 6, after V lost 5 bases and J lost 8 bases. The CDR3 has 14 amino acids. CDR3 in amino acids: CATSQDRGKEKLFF. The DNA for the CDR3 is TGTGCCACCAGCCAGGACAGGGGCAAAGAAAAACTGTTTTTT.

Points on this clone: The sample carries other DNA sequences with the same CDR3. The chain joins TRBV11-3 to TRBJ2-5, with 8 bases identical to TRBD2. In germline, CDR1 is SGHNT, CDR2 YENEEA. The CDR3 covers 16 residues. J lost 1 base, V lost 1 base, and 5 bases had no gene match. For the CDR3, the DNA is TGTGCCAGCAGCTTAGGTAGCGGGGCACCCCAAGAGACCCAGTACTTC. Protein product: CASSLGSGAPQETQYF.

In DNA, the CDR3 is TGTGCCAGCACCGACCACGAGGGAGCTAACTATGGCTACACCTTC. Amino acid sequence: CASTDHEGANYGYTF. This sequence joins TRBV9 and TRBJ1-2; D unclear. V dropped 6 bases and J dropped 0 bases, with 15 bases sitting between them. This CDR3 contains 15 residues. CDR1 SGDLS and CDR2 YYNGEE come from the germline V gene.

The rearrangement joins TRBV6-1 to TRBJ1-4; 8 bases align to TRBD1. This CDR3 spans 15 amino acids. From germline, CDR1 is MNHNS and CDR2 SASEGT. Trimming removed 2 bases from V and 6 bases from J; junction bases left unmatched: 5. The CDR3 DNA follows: TGTGCCAGCAGTGAAACTCAGGACAGGGATGAAAAACTGTTTTTT. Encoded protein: CASSETQDRDEKLFF.

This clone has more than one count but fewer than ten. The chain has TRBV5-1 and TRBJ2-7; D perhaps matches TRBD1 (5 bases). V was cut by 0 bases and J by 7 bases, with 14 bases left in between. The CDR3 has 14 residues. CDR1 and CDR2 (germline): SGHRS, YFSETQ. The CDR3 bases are TGCGCCAGCAGCTTGGGACAGACCACTGGGGAGCAGTACTTC. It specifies CASSLGQTTGEQYF.

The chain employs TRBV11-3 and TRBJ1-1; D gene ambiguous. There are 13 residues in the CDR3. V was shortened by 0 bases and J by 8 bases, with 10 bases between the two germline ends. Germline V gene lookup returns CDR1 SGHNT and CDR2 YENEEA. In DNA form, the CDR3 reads TGTGCCAGCAGCTTAGACCCTGGGGAGGAAGCTTTCTTT. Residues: CASSLDPGEEAFF.

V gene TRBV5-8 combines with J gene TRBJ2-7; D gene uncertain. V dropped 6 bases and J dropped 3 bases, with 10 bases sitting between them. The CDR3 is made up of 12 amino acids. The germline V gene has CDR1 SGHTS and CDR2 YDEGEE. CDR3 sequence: CASNLLFYEQYF. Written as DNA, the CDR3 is TGTGCCAGCAACCTACTATTCTACGAGCAGTACTTC.

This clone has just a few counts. The CDR3 DNA reads as TGTGCCAGCAGCCCCCCGACAGGGTCAGAGACCCAGTACTTC. Amino acid sequence: CASSPPTGSETQYF. V is TRBV9 and J is TRBJ2-5; 7 nucleotides line up with TRBD1. CDR3 size: 14 residues. After removal of 4 bases from V and 4 bases from J, the junction contained 7 bases not matched to a gene. Germline CDR1 and CDR2: SGDLS and YYNGEE.

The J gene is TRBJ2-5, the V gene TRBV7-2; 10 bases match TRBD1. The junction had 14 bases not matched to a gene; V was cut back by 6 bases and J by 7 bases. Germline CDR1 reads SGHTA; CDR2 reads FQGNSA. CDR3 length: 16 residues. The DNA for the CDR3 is TGTGCCAGCAGTGCCGGGACAGGGGCAAACCCAGGGACCCAGTACTTC. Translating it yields CASSAGTGANPGTQYF.

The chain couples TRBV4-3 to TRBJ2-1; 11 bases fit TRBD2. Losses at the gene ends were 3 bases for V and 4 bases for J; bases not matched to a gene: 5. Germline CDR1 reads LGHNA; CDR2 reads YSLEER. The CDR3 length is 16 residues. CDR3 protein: CASSQLAGGIYNEQFF. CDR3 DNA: TGCGCCAGCAGCCAGTTAGCGGGGGGGATTTACAATGAGCAGTTCTTC.

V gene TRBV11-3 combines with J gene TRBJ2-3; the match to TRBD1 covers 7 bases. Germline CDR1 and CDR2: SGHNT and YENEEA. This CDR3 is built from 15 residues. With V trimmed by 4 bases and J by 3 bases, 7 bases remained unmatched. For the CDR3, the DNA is TGTGCCAGCAGCTCGGGACAGAGCATAACAGATACGCAGTATTTT. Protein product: CASSSGQSITDTQYF.

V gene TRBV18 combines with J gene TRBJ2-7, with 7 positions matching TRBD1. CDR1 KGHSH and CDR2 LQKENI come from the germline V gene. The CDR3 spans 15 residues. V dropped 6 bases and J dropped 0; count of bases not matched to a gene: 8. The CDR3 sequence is CASSGTDYASYEQYF. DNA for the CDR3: TGTGCCAGCTCCGGGACAGATTACGCCTCCTACGAGCAGTACTTC.

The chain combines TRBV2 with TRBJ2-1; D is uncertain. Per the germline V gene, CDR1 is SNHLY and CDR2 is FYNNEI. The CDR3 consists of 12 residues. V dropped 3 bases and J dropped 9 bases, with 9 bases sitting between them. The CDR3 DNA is TGTGCCAGCAGTGACAGGTCCGCTGAGCAGTTCTTC. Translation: CASSDRSAEQFF.

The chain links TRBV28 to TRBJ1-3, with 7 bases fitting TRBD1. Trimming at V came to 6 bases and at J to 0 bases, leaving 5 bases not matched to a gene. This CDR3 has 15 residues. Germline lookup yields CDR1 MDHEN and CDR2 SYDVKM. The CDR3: CASSIGTASGNTIYF. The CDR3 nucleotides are TGTGCCAGCAGCATTGGGACAGCCTCTGGAAACACCATATATTTT.

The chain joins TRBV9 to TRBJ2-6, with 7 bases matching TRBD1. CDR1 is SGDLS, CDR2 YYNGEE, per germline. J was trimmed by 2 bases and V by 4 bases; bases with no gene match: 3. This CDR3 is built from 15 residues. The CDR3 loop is CASSQGGAGANVLTF. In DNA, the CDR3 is TGTGCCAGCAGCCAAGGGGGCGCTGGGGCCAACGTCCTGACTTTC. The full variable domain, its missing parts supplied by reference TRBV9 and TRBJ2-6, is DSGVTQTPKHLITATGQRVTLRCSPRSGDLSVYWYQQSLDQGLQFLIQYYNGEERAKGNILERFSAQQFPDLHSELNLSSLELGDSALYFCASSQGGAGANVLTFGAGSRLTVL.

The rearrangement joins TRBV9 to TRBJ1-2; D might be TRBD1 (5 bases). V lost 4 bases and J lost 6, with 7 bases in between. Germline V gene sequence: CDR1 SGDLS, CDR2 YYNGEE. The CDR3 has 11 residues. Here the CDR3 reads CASSSRDGYTF. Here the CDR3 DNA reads TGTGCCAGCAGCTCCAGGGATGGCTACACCTTC.

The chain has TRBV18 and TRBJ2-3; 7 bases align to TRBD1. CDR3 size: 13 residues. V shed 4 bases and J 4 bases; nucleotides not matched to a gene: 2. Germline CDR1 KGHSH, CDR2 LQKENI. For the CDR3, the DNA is TGTGCCAGCTCACAAACAGGGGCAGATACGCAGTATTTT. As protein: CASSQTGADTQYF.

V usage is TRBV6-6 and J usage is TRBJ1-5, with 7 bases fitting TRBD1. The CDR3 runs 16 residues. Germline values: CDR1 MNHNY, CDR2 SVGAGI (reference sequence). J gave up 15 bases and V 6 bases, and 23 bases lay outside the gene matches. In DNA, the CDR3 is TGTGCCAGCAGACCCCAAGGACAGGCATCGGCGAAAGGATGGCATTTT. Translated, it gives CASRPQGQASAKGWHF.